This is a list of T cell receptor beta chains from one sample in a study of early T cells in non-severe SARS-CoV-2 infection. Via MiXCR, TCRdb re-called the 5' RACE reads, giving one row per CDR3 protein. Of some 66,000 distinct CDR3 sequences in the sample, approximately 12% were seen once. The sequencing input was whole blood. The source is an adult who was a healthcare worker with PCR-confirmed SARS-CoV-2 infection or an uninfected control (not recorded which). The CDR3 runs from the conserved cysteine through the conserved F or W. Clone size is stated in some rows and not others, as once, few, many or a class when expanded.

abundance | j_gene | v_gene | CDR3aa
many | TRBJ2-7 | TRBV20-1 | CSAVPRDRSSYEQYF
many | TRBJ2-7 | TRBV10-3 | CAIRNDGYEQYF
NA | TRBJ2-4 | TRBV12-3/TRBV12-4 | CASSLGGANIQYF
few | TRBJ2-5 | TRBV19 | CASNRGRLGETQYF
NA | TRBJ2-7 | TRBV7-2 | CASSLDRQIAGEQYF
many | TRBJ2-7 | TRBV7-9 | CASSFDRAYEQYF
few | TRBJ2-1 | TRBV7-3 | CASSSQGGYNEQFF
few | TRBJ2-2 | TRBV5-1 | CASSLEGLTGELFF
NA | TRBJ1-5 | TRBV30 | CAWPRGLCQPQHF
many | TRBJ1-1 | TRBV20-1 | CSATDNPNTEAFF
many | TRBJ2-3 | TRBV3-1 | CASGIDTQYF
few | TRBJ2-7 | TRBV20-1 | CSASAVPDSVSYEQYF
many | TRBJ2-7 | TRBV7-9 | CASSLLRDEQYF
few | TRBJ2-7 | TRBV7-8 | CASSLGAGYYEQYF
few | TRBJ2-1 | TRBV29-1 | CSVVGGNSYNEQFF
many | TRBJ1-1 | TRBV20-1 | CSAREIRGTEAFF
many | TRBJ1-2 | TRBV30 | CAWSAGQGYGYTF
NA | TRBJ2-2 | TRBV7-2 | CASSLEATNTGELFF
few | TRBJ1-5 | TRBV18 | CASSTGGAQPQHF
many | TRBJ2-7 | TRBV6-1 | CASSEKRGQDYYEQYF
many | TRBJ1-1 | TRBV12-3/TRBV12-4 | CASSLGTAGHMNTEAFF
few | TRBJ2-7 | TRBV7-2 | CASSRPRTSGGNSYEQYF
NA | TRBJ2-5 | TRBV11-2 | CASSSPPGTGKPKSTQYF
NA | TRBJ2-5 | TRBV6-6 | CASSYGQGRETQYF
many | TRBJ2-1 | TRBV6-2/TRBV6-3 | CASSYPLAGVYNEQFF
many | TRBJ2-1 | TRBV24-1 | CATSDSSGVEQFF
many | TRBJ1-6 | TRBV7-2 | CASSVDRGNSPLHF
NA | TRBJ2-3 | TRBV20-1 | CSASFAGVSDTQYF
many | TRBJ2-3 | TRBV3-1 | CASSQGPSGDTQYF
few | TRBJ1-3 | TRBV6-5 | CASSRLDGNTIYF
many | TRBJ1-5 | TRBV2 | CASSPGTGKQPQHF